The clone carrying this TCR beta chain was observed a single time. Only in-frame clones appear in the TCRdb table, and some are missing; sequencing was by immunoSEQ multiplex PCR. The table has under 110,000 clones, 75% to 95% seen once. This sample is part of a study of T cell changes during pregnancy in multiple sclerosis. This sequence originates from a female donor with multiple sclerosis, enrolled in a pregnancy study. The source material was peripheral blood, sampled in the second trimester of pregnancy.

CDR3 in amino acids: CASSGLAGGTGELFF. The CDR3 nucleotides read TGTGCCAGCAGTGGACTAGCGGGAGGTACCGGGGAGCTGTTTTTT. The rearrangement links TRBV19 to TRBJ2-2; 14 bases are shared with TRBD2. Germline trimming cut 9 bases from V and 5 bases from J; bases unmatched to any gene: 5. Germline CDR1 LNHDA, CDR2 SQIVND (reference sequence). The CDR3 runs to 15 residues.